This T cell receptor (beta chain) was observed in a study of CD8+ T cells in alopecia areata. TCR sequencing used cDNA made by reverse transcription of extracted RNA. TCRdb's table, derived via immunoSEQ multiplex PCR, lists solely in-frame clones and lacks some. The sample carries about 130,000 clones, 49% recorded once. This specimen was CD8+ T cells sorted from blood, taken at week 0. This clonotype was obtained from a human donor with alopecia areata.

As DNA, the CDR3 is TGTGCCAGCAGTGGGACGGAGCAGTACTTC. Translated: CASSGTEQYF. The V gene is TRBV25-1, the J gene TRBJ2-7; D is uncertain. This CDR3 has 10 amino acids. Germline assignment: CDR1 MGHDK and CDR2 SYGVNS. Trimming shortened V by 4 bases and J by 7 bases, and 5 bases separated the two germline ends.